This paragraph covers one T cell receptor (beta chain) sequence. This record comes from a study of blood T cell repertoires in COVID-19. Study-level background: Acute and convalescent COVID-19 samples came from the United States, Italy and Spain. PBMCs, B-cell-depleted T cells, or T cells were the source of the cDNA or gDNA that made up the material.

The germline V and J ends were trimmed by 11 bases and 0 bases, with 13 bases remaining between them. CDR1 is SEHNR and CDR2 is FQNEAQ in the germline V gene (reference sequence). This CDR3 has 13 residues. Measured with immunoSEQ multiplex PCR; TCRdb has only the in-frame clones, and not every one. The sample consists of approximately 110,000 clones, roughly nine tenths of them appearing once. The receptor was derived from a woman aged 80 or older with acute or convalescent COVID-19. The V and J genes are TRBV7-9 and TRBJ1-1, with a weak D call TRBD1 (5 bases). The sample consisted of peripheral blood. The CDR3 loop reads CASAQGLNTEAFF. CDR3 coding DNA: TGTGCCTCCGCCCAGGGTTTGAACACTGAAGCTTTCTTT.